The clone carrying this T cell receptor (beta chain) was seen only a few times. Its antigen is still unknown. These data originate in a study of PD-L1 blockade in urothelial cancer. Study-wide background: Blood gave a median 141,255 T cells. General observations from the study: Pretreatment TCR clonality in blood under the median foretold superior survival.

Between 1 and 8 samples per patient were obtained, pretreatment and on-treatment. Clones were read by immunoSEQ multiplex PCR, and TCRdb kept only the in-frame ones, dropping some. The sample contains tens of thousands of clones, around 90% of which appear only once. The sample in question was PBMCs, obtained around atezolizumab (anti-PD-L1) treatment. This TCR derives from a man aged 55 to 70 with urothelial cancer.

DNA of the CDR3: TGTGCCAGCAGCTACCTGACTAGCGGGGGGGCGGGAGAGACCCAGTACTTC. This gives the protein CASSYLTSGGAGETQYF. The V call is TRBV5-6, the J call TRBJ2-5; 14 bases agree with TRBD2. Germline loops: CDR1 SGHDT, CDR2 YYEEEE. This CDR3 region has 17 residues. V gave up 3 bases and J gave up 4 bases; unmatched junction bases: 8.